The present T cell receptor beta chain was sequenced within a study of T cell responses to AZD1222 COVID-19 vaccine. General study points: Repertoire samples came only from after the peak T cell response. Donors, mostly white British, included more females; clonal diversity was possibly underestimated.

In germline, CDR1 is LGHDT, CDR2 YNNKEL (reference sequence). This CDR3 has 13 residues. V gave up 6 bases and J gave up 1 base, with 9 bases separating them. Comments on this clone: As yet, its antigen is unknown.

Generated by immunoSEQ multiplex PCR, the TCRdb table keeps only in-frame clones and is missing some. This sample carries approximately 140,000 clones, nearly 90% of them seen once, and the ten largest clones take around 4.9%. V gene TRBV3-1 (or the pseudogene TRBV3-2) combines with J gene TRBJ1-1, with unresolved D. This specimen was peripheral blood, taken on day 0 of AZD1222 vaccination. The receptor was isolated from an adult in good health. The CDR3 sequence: CASRLRQNTEAFF. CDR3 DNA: TGTGCCAGCAGGCTCAGACAGAACACTGAAGCTTTCTTT.